This section outlines one T cell receptor beta chain sequence together with its context. This specimen belongs to a study of blood T cell repertoires in COVID-19. Study as a whole: Collection of acute and convalescent COVID-19 samples took place in the United States, Italy and Spain. T cells, B-cell-depleted T cells, or PBMCs provided the cDNA or gDNA that served as material.

As processed by the authors: Amplification with reference gene primers provided the estimates of nucleated cell counts. Produced via immunoSEQ multiplex PCR; TCRdb's table is partial and in-frame only. The D gene and trimming were derived from the DNA, and the V and J assignments and clone size from that table. The table shows under 350,000 clones, with about 82% occurring only once. Germline V CDR1 and CDR2: GTSNPN, SVGIG (reference sequence). The CDR3 spans 15 residues. The J segment lost 5 bases and the V segment lost 0 bases, leaving 8 bases of the junction unmatched. Sequencing was carried out using peripheral blood. The sequence derives from a human donor in a cohort sampled during active COVID-19. This sequence joins TRBV30 and TRBJ1-2, with 8 bases matching TRBD1. The CDR3 spells CAWSVRGQGLYGYTF. The CDR3 coding sequence is TGTGCCTGGAGTGTACGAGGACAGGGACTTTATGGCTACACCTTC. The full variable domain, rest sourced from reference TRBV30 and TRBJ1-2, is SQTIHQWPATLVQPVGSPLSLECTVEGTSNPNLYWYRQAAGRGLQLLFYSVGIGQISSEVPQNLSASRPQDRQFILSSKKLLLSDSGFYLCAWSVRGQGLYGYTFGSGTRLTVV.